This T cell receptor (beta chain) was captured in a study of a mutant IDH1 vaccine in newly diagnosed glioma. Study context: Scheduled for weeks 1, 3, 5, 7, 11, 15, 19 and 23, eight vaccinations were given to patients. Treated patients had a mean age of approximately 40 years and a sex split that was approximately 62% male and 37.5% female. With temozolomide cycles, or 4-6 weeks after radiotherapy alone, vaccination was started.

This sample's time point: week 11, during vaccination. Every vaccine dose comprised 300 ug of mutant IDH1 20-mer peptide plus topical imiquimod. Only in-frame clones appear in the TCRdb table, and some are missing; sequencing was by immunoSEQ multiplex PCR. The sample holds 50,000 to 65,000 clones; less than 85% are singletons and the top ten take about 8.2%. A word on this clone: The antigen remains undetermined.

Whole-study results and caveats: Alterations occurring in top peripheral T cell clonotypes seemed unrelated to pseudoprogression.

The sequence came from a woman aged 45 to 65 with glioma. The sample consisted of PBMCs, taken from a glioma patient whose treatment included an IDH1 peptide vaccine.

CDR3 DNA: TGTGCCTGGTATGGGGTTAACACTGAAGCTTTCTTT. Amino acid sequence: CAWYGVNTEAFF. The rearrangement joins TRBV30 to TRBJ1-1; no firm D call. This CDR3 has 12 residues. V lost 5 bases, J lost 2 bases, and 9 bases lay in between. Germline assignment: CDR1 GTSNPN and CDR2 SVGIG (reference sequence).